The 16 T cell receptor beta chains below were found in one sample sequenced in a study of T cell responses to AZD1222 COVID-19 vaccine. Only in-frame clones appear in the TCRdb table, and some are missing; sequencing was by immunoSEQ multiplex PCR. Here the sample spans fewer than 85,000 clones, around four fifths being singletons. The material sequenced was peripheral blood, taken 28 days after the second AZD1222 dose. Receptors were obtained from an adult who received the AZD1222 COVID-19 vaccine.

In nucleotides, the CDR3 is TGTGCCAGCAGTTTAGCCGAGACAGGAGAAACCGGGGAGCTGTTTTTT. Protein product: CASSLAETGETGELFF. The V and J genes are TRBV28 and TRBJ2-2; weak D call: TRBD1 (6 bases). There are 16 residues in the CDR3. With 2 bases removed from V and 5 bases from J, the gap between germline ends came to 15 bases. Germline V gene lookup returns CDR1 MDHEN and CDR2 SYDVKM.

The rearrangement uses TRBV3-1 (or the pseudogene TRBV3-2) and TRBJ2-7; no definite D call. The V gene's germline CDR1 is LGHDT and CDR2 YNNKEL (reference sequence). The V end was cut by 1 base, the J end by 2 bases, with 3 bases between. This CDR3 is built from 12 residues. CDR3 sequence reads: CASSQVPYEQYF. CDR3 sequence (DNA): TGTGCCAGCAGCCAAGTCCCCTACGAGCAGTACTTC.

This rearrangement joins TRBV10-3 to TRBJ2-3; D remains ambiguous. The CDR3 has 12 residues. Germline V gene lookup returns CDR1 ENHRY and CDR2 SYGVKD. V was shortened by 10 bases and J by 1 base, with 9 bases between the two germline ends. This CDR3 reads CATKPGTDTQYF. CDR3 nucleotides: TGTGCCACCAAACCTGGCACAGATACGCAGTATTTT.

The chain is built from TRBV7-2 and TRBJ1-5; a possible D gene is TRBD1 (6 bases). Germline V lookup: CDR1 SGHTA, CDR2 FQGNSA. The V end was cut by 5 bases, the J end by 6 bases, with 11 bases between. The CDR3 loop spans 13 amino acids. The CDR3 sequence is CASSQDRLQPQHF. The CDR3 nucleotides are TGTGCCAGCAGCCAGGACAGACTTCAGCCCCAGCATTTT.

The chain carries TRBV2 and TRBJ1-2, with D perhaps matching TRBD1 (5 bases). This CDR3 contains 18 residues. V lost 5 bases and J lost 0, with 22 bases in between. The germline gives CDR1 SNHLY, CDR2 FYNNEI. This CDR3 is CASSHRATDQRANYGYTF. The CDR3 nucleotides read TGTGCCAGCAGTCATCGGGCGACAGACCAGAGAGCTAACTATGGCTACACCTTC.

The chain uses TRBV14 and TRBJ2-7; D gene uncertain. Germline assignment: CDR1 SGHDN and CDR2 FVKESK. The CDR3 runs to 11 residues. V shed 6 bases and J shed 3 bases, with 6 bases lying between them. Here the CDR3 reads CASSFRYEQYF. The CDR3, as DNA: TGTGCCAGCAGTTTCCGCTACGAGCAGTACTTC.

This sequence joins TRBV6-5 and TRBJ1-1; no firm D call. Germline V lookup: CDR1 MNHEY, CDR2 SVGAGI. The V end lost 2 bases, the J end lost 3 bases, and 4 bases lay between the germline ends. This CDR3 has 12 amino acids. The CDR3 nucleotides are TGTGCCAGCAGTTACGGGGACACTGAAGCTTTCTTT. Protein product: CASSYGDTEAFF.

This clone has just a few counts. V and J are TRBV10-3 and TRBJ2-3; 16 positions match TRBD2. Trimming took 7 bases from V and 1 from J; bases not matched to a gene: 5. CDR3 length: 17 residues. Germline V gene data show CDR1 as ENHRY and CDR2 as SYGVKD. CDR3: CAIKGTSGRGGTDTQYF. The CDR3 nucleotides are TGTGCCATCAAGGGGACTAGCGGGAGGGGAGGCACAGATACGCAGTATTTT.

V and J are TRBV28 and TRBJ1-2, with D uncertain. The CDR3 extends over 14 amino acids. V lost 11 bases to trimming and J lost 0 bases, with 16 bases between them. Germline CDR1 is MDHEN and CDR2 is SYDVKM. The CDR3: CASRTGRANYGYTF. The CDR3 nucleotides read TGTGCCTCCCGGACCGGCCGTGCTAACTATGGCTACACCTTC.

The genes are TRBV5-4 and TRBJ2-2; D is unresolved. Between the trimmed V and J ends, which lost 4 bases and 2 bases, there was a span of 6 bases. Germline CDR1 and CDR2: SGHNT and YYREEE (reference sequence). The CDR3 totals 13 residues. The CDR3 nucleotides are TGTGCCAGCAGCGCGACAAACACCGGGGAGCTGTTTTTT. Translated: CASSATNTGELFF.

V is TRBV5-1 and J is TRBJ2-1, with TRBD2 matching 10 bases. The ends lost 4 bases at V and 4 bases at J; junction bases unmatched: 11. The CDR3 loop spans 17 amino acids. From germline, CDR1 is SGHRS and CDR2 YFSETQ. CDR3 loop: CASSPRPLAGDYNEQFF. The CDR3 DNA is TGCGCCAGCAGCCCGAGGCCCCTAGCGGGAGATTACAATGAGCAGTTCTTC.

This sequence joins TRBV7-9 and TRBJ1-1; D possibly corresponds to TRBD1 (5 bases). In germline, CDR1 is SEHNR, CDR2 FQNEAQ (reference sequence). The CDR3 length is 16 residues. V lost 3 bases and J lost 1, with 15 bases in between. CDR3 coding DNA: TGTGCCAGCAGCTTGGCGGCAGGGATGCGGAACACTGAAGCTTTCTTT. Translating gives CASSLAAGMRNTEAFF. Drawing the rest from reference TRBV7-9 and TRBJ1-1, the complete variable domain is DTGVSQNPRHKITKRGQNVTFRCDPISEHNRLYWYRQTLGQGPEFLTYFQNEAQLEKSRLLSDRFSAERPKGSFSTLEIQRTEQGDSAMYLCASSLAAGMRNTEAFFGQGTRLTVV.

The chain combines TRBV25-1 with TRBJ1-1; no clear D. CDR3 size: 15 residues. V was trimmed by 1 base and J by 0 bases, leaving 9 bases between them. Germline V gene sequence: CDR1 MGHDK, CDR2 SYGVNS. This CDR3 reads CASSESLGMNTEAFF. The CDR3 DNA sequence: TGTGCCAGCAGTGAATCCCTGGGGATGAACACTGAAGCTTTCTTT.

The chain employs TRBV9 and TRBJ1-3; no clear D. The germline gives CDR1 SGDLS, CDR2 YYNGEE. The CDR3 sequence is 15 residues long. Trimming took 0 bases from V and 4 from J, leaving 11 bases between them. CDR3 sequence (DNA): TGTGCCAGCAGCGTAGGCTCGACCGGGGGAAACACCATATATTTT. Amino acid sequence: CASSVGSTGGNTIYF.

This chain links TRBV5-1 with TRBJ2-2; 10 bases are shared with TRBD2. From germline, CDR1 is SGHRS and CDR2 YFSETQ. The CDR3 is made up of 15 amino acids. V lost 3 bases to trimming and J lost 1 base; unmatched junction nucleotides: 0. CDR3 protein: CASSWTSGNTGELFF. As DNA, the CDR3 is TGCGCCAGCAGCTGGACTAGCGGGAACACCGGGGAGCTGTTTTTT.

The V gene is TRBV2, the J gene TRBJ1-1; D is undetermined. There are 14 residues in the CDR3. Trimming shortened V by 2 bases and J by 2 bases, and 9 bases separated the two germline ends. From germline, CDR1 is SNHLY and CDR2 FYNNEI. As DNA, the CDR3 is TGTGCCAGCAGTGAATTAAGGGCAAACACTGAAGCTTTCTTT. Translation gives CASSELRANTEAFF.